The T cell receptor (beta chain) under discussion was sequenced for a study of cytomegalovirus exposure and HLA in healthy donors. PCR was performed using 60 Vbeta and 13 Jbeta primers. Assay: immunoSEQ multiplex PCR; the TCRdb copy retains only in-frame clones and omits some. Its table records over 100,000 clones. This CDR3 is 13 amino acids long. CDR1 is SGHTA, CDR2 FQGNSA, per germline. With 2 bases removed from V and 5 bases from J, the gap between germline ends came to 7 bases. The V and J genes are TRBV7-2 and TRBJ2-4; D is undetermined. The sequence came from a young man in good health and CMV-seronegative. Input material: PBMCs. CDR3 bases: TGTGCCAGCAGCTTAAATCAGGAAAACATTCAGTACTTC. This sequence encodes CASSLNQENIQYF.